Listed below are T cell receptor beta chains from one sample, sequenced in a study of patients and donors after allogeneic stem cell transplantation. MiXCR, applied by TCRdb to the RT-PCR reads, yields one record per CDR3 protein. This table holds hundreds of thousands of distinct CDR3 sequences, 16% found once. The sequenced sample was blood, either unsorted or a sorted T cell fraction (not recorded which). Every receptor here comes from a human donor who was either an allogeneic HSCT recipient or a stem cell or donor lymphocyte infusion donor (not recorded which). It is not recorded whose cells these are; they may come from a transplant donor. The CDR3 runs from the conserved cysteine through the conserved F or W. D genes are given only for firm matches. Part of the rows lack a size; the others show once, few, many or a class for expanded clones.

D gene	J gene	V gene	clone size	CDR3 DNA	CDR3 protein
TRBD2	TRBJ2-1	TRBV14	NA	TGTGCCAGCAGCCAAGTATCCGGACTAGCGGGGATCAATGAGCAGTTCTTC	CASSQVSGLAGINEQFF
NA	TRBJ2-7	TRBV5-6	few	TGTGCCAGCAGCTCGTCGGGGCGCTCCTACGAGCAGTACTTC	CASSSSGRSYEQYF
NA	TRBJ2-3	TRBV4-3	NA	TGCGCCAGCAGCCAAGATCGTGGGGAGACAGATACGCAGTATTTT	CASSQDRGETDTQYF
TRBD1	TRBJ2-6	TRBV2	NA	TGTGCCAGCAGGCCGGGACAGGGTGTATCTGGGGCCAACGTCCTGACTTTC	CASRPGQGVSGANVLTF
NA	TRBJ2-3	TRBV7-9	many	TGTGCCAGCAGCTTAGACATCCTGAACACAGATACGCAGTATTTT	CASSLDILNTDTQYF
NA	TRBJ2-7	TRBV27	NA	TGTGCCAGCAGCCGAAGACGGAGTTCCTCCTACGAGCAGTACTTC	CASSRRRSSSYEQYF
TRBD2	TRBJ2-3	TRBV3-1	NA	TGTGCCAGCAGCCAGGAGACGACTAGCGAATTCACAGATACGCAGTATTTT	CASSQETTSEFTDTQYF
TRBD2	TRBJ2-1	TRBV6-5	NA	TGTGCCAGCAGTTACCCGTCTGGGTCCACTAGCGGGGTTTACAATGAGCAGTTCTTC	CASSYPSGSTSGVYNEQFF
NA	TRBJ2-1	TRBV19	few	TGTGCCAGTAAGGGCCCCGACCACAATGAGCAGTTCTTC	CASKGPDHNEQFF
NA	TRBJ2-4	TRBV10-3	many	TGTGCCATCAGTGGGGTCGGCAGGGACATTCAGTACTTC	CAISGVGRDIQYF
TRBD2	TRBJ2-7	TRBV20-1	many	TGCAGTGCTAGAGTAGCTAGCGGTCTTAGCGAGCAGTACTTC	CSARVASGLSEQYF
TRBD1	TRBJ2-3	TRBV20-1	NA	TGCAGTGCTAGAGTAGGGACAGCGGTCACAGATACGCAGTATTTT	CSARVGTAVTDTQYF
NA	TRBJ2-7	TRBV20-1	few	TGCAGTGCTAGTCCTTGGCTCCACTACGAGCAGTACTTC	CSASPWLHYEQYF
TRBD2	TRBJ2-7	TRBV7-3	NA	TGTGCCAGCAGCCCCCCCCGGGGCTTTGGACTAGGGGAGCAGTACTTC	CASSPPRGFGLGEQYF
NA	TRBJ2-6	TRBV19	few	TGTGCCAGTAGCCCTCCCCTCAGGGACTGGACTGGGGCCAACGTCCTGACTTTC	CASSPPLRDWTGANVLTF
TRBD2	TRBJ2-2	TRBV29-1	NA	TGCAGCGCCAAGCGGGAGAAGGGATGGGAGCTGTTTTTT	CSAKREKGWELFF
NA	TRBJ1-2	TRBV12-3/TRBV12-4	many	TGTGCCAGCAGTCCTAGAGACGGGTTCTATGGCTACACCTTC	CASSPRDGFYGYTF
TRBD2	TRBJ2-7	TRBV6-2/TRBV6-3	NA	TGTGCCAGCAGTTTGTCGACTAGCGGGAACGGCGAGCAGTACTTC	CASSLSTSGNGEQYF
TRBD2	TRBJ2-7	TRBV10-3	NA	TGTGCCATCAGTGGGTCATTTAAGACTAGCGCCTACGAGCAGTACTTC	CAISGSFKTSAYEQYF
NA	TRBJ2-4	TRBV5-6	many	TGTGCCAGCAGCTCCTTACGAGACATTCAGTACTTC	CASSSLRDIQYF
NA	TRBJ1-1	TRBV28	medium-sized	TGTGCCAGCAGTACCATAACGGGGGGTAACACTGAAGCTTTCTTT	CASSTITGGNTEAFF
TRBD1	TRBJ2-7	TRBV5-1	few	TGCGCCAGCAGCCCGGAAGGCAGGGGGCGCCAGGAGCAGTACTTC	CASSPEGRGRQEQYF
TRBD2	TRBJ2-1	TRBV20-1	few	TGCAGTGCTAGATCCAGCGGGAGTTACAATGAGCAGTTCTTC	CSARSSGSYNEQFF
TRBD1	TRBJ2-5	TRBV4-1	few	TGCGCCAGCAGCCCGCAAGGGACAGGGGGTCGGGAGACCCAGTACTTC	CASSPQGTGGRETQYF
NA	TRBJ2-5	TRBV24-1	many	TGTGCCACCAGTGATTTGCGGAGGGTGACCCAGTACTTC	CATSDLRRVTQYF
NA	TRBJ2-6	TRBV29-1	few	TGCAGCGTTGGGCGTCGGGGTCCAGGGACCTCTGGGGCCAACGTCCTGACTTTC	CSVGRRGPGTSGANVLTF
NA	TRBJ2-1	TRBV7-9	once	TGTGCCAGCAGCTTGGGACGGTCATCCGTTTACAATGAGCAGTTCTTC	CASSLGRSSVYNEQFF
NA	TRBJ2-4	TRBV20-1	few	TGCAGTGCTAGATCAGTCGGCGCCGCCAAAAACATTCAGTACTTC	CSARSVGAAKNIQYF
NA	TRBJ1-1	TRBV5-1	few	TGCGCCAGCAGCTTAATACGGGGGAACACTGAAGCTTTCTTT	CASSLIRGNTEAFF
NA	TRBJ1-6	TRBV9	few	TGTGCCAGCAGCGTTGGACGTCCTAATCGGAATTCACCCCTCCACTTT	CASSVGRPNRNSPLHF
NA	TRBJ2-7	TRBV4-1	few	TGCGCCAGCAGCCAAGATATCGGGCACGAGCAGTACTTC	CASSQDIGHEQYF
NA	TRBJ2-6	TRBV10-3	few	TGTGCCATCAGTGAGCCAGACGGTAACTCTGGGGCCAACGTCCTGACTTTC	CAISEPDGNSGANVLTF
NA	TRBJ2-7	TRBV5-1	few	TGCGCCAGCAGCTTTAGGGCCCAACGGAGGGAGCAGTACTTC	CASSFRAQRREQYF
TRBD2	TRBJ2-5	TRBV15	few	TGTGCCACCAGCAGAGATAGCGGGGAATCGTACCAAGAGACCCAGTACTTC	CATSRDSGESYQETQYF
TRBD1	TRBJ2-3	TRBV7-9	few	TGTGCCAGCAGCTCGCTAGGGACAGGGGGCACAGATACGCAGTATTTT	CASSSLGTGGTDTQYF
NA	TRBJ1-1	TRBV2	few	TGTGCCAGCAGTGCTGTCCTCGTAGGCACTGAAGCTTTCTTT	CASSAVLVGTEAFF
TRBD2	TRBJ2-1	TRBV5-4	NA	TGTGCCAGCAGCTTGGCCGGGACTAGGCGCTACAATGAGCAGTTCTTC	CASSLAGTRRYNEQFF
NA	TRBJ2-5	TRBV24-1	few	TGTGCCGTGGGGAGCAGCCAAGAGACCCAGTACTTC	CAVGSSQETQYF
NA	TRBJ2-4	TRBV19	few	TGTGCCAGTATTCCAGGGGACACACGAAAAAACATTCAGTACTTC	CASIPGDTRKNIQYF
NA	TRBJ2-7	TRBV12-3/TRBV12-4	NA	TGTGCCAGCAGTTTGACGGGGGTAAATGAGCAGTACTTC	CASSLTGVNEQYF
NA	TRBJ1-1	TRBV20-1	few	TGCAGTGCTAGTCCCGGCAGGGGAGGGAGGATGAACACTGAAGCTTTCTTT	CSASPGRGGRMNTEAFF
NA	TRBJ1-1	TRBV14	NA	TGTGCCAGCAGCCCCACATGGCGGGGACACCTGAACACTGAAGCTTTCTTT	CASSPTWRGHLNTEAFF
NA	TRBJ2-2	TRBV3-1	NA	TGTGCCAGCAGCCTTTTAAGGGGGGGGGACACCGGGGAGCTGTTTTTT	CASSLLRGGDTGELFF
NA	TRBJ1-2	TRBV20-1	NA	TGCAGTGCTAGGACAGGCAAGAACTATGGCTACACCTTC	CSARTGKNYGYTF
NA	TRBJ2-1	TRBV4-1	NA	TGCGCCAGCAGCCCTCACCAGATGAGTGAGCAGTTCTTC	CASSPHQMSEQFF
NA	TRBJ1-1	TRBV4-2	NA	TGTGCCAGCAGCTCCCGCGTGGGGGGCCCCGAGGCTTTCTTT	CASSSRVGGPEAFF
NA	TRBJ2-5	TRBV4-2	NA	TGTGCCAGCAGCCAAGCTGACGGGGCCCAAGAGACCCAGTACTTC	CASSQADGAQETQYF
NA	TRBJ2-1	TRBV7-2	NA	TGTGCCAGCAGCTTAGCGAGCCGGATTAGCTCCTACAATGAGCAGTTCTTC	CASSLASRISSYNEQFF
NA	TRBJ1-5	TRBV12-3/TRBV12-4	NA	TGTGCCAGCAGTTTGGCCTACAGGGTCCAGCCCCAGCATTTT	CASSLAYRVQPQHF
NA	TRBJ1-2	TRBV7-2	few	TGTGCCAGCAGCTTTGGGGGTAGTTCTGGCTACACCTTC	CASSFGGSSGYTF
NA	TRBJ2-3	TRBV3-1	few	TGTGCCAGCAGCCACGGGCGGGTGGCAGATACGCAGTATTTT	CASSHGRVADTQYF
TRBD1	TRBJ1-2	TRBV24-1	few	TGTGCCACCAGTGATCCAAAACAGGGGGCTCTTGGCTACACCTTC	CATSDPKQGALGYTF
NA	TRBJ1-2	TRBV29-1	NA	TGCAGCGTTGAAGGGGGGGCGGCTGGCTACACCTTC	CSVEGGAAGYTF
TRBD1	TRBJ1-1	TRBV5-1	NA	TGCGCCAGCAGCTTGGACCAGGGGGCGGGCACTGAAGCTTTCTTT	CASSLDQGAGTEAFF
NA	TRBJ2-7	TRBV7-9	NA	TGTGCCAGCAGCTTATCGGGGCTCTACGAGCAGTACTTC	CASSLSGLYEQYF
TRBD2	TRBJ2-4	TRBV4-2	few	TGTGCCAGCAGCCCCTGGGAACTAGCGGGGGCCGCCAAAAACATTCAGTACTTC	CASSPWELAGAAKNIQYF
NA	TRBJ2-5	TRBV6-5	NA	TGTGCCAGCAGTTACTCGGACGGCTCGGGAGAGACCCAGTACTTC	CASSYSDGSGETQYF
NA	TRBJ1-4	TRBV3-1	NA	TGTGCCAGCAGCCGGGCCGACAGGTACGGTGAAAAACTGTTTTTT	CASSRADRYGEKLFF
TRBD1	TRBJ2-6	TRBV11-1	few	TGTGCCAGCAGCCCCGGACAGGGGCGTTCTGGGGCCAACGTCCTGACTTTC	CASSPGQGRSGANVLTF
NA	TRBJ2-7	TRBV15	few	TGTGCCACCAGCAGTAGGGGACCAAGCGAGCAGTACTTC	CATSSRGPSEQYF